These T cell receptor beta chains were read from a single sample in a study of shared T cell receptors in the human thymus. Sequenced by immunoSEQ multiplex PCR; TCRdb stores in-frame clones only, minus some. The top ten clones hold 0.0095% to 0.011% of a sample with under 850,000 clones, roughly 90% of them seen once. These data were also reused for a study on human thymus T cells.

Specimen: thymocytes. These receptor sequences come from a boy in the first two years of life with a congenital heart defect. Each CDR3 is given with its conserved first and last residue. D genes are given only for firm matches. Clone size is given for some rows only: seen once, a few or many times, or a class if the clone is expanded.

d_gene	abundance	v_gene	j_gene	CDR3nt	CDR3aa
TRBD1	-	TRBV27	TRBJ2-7	TGTGCCAGCGGGGGACAGGCTTACGAGCAGTACTTC	CASGGQAYEQYF
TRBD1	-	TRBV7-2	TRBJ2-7	TGTGCCAGCAGCTTAGCTGGTGACAGGGGGCGTTACGAGCAGTACTTC	CASSLAGDRGRYEQYF
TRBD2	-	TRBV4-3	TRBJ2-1	TGCGCCAGCAGCCAAATGAACCCTCGTAGCGGGAGGGCCAGTGAGCAGTTCTTC	CASSQMNPRSGRASEQFF
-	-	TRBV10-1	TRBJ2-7	TGCGCCAGTAGCCCGACCCAGGGGTACGAGCAGTACTTC	CASSPTQGYEQYF
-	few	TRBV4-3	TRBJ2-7	TGCGCCAGCAGCCAAGATCCACTAGCAACCTACGAGCAGTACTTC	CASSQDPLATYEQYF
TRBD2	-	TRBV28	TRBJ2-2	TGTGCCAGCAGTTCACTAGCGGGAGGGCCCAAAACCGGGGAGCTGTTTTTT	CASSSLAGGPKTGELFF
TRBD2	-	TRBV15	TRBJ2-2	TGTGCCACCAGCAGAGACCACAACCTAACTAGCGAGAACACCGGGGAGCTGTTTTTT	CATSRDHNLTSENTGELFF
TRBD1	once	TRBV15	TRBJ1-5	TGTGCCACCAGCAGAGGAGAATTTATTGGGACAGCCTATAGCAATCAGCCCCAGCATTTT	CATSRGEFIGTAYSNQPQHF
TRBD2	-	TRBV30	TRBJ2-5	TGTGCCTGGAGTCCACCGGGACTAGCGCAAGAGACCCAGTACTTC	CAWSPPGLAQETQYF
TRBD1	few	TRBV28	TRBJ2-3	TGTGCCAGCAGTTTCCGTGGCAGGACAGGAGCTTTCACAGATACGCAGTATTTT	CASSFRGRTGAFTDTQYF
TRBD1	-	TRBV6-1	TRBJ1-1	TGTGCCAGCCGGGACAGCGGGAGGGCTGAAGCTTTCTTT	CASRDSGRAEAFF
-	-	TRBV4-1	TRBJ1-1	TGCGCCAGCAGCCATTTCTCCTCGAACACTGAAGCTTTCTTT	CASSHFSSNTEAFF
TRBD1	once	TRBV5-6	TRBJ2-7	TGTGCCAGCAGCTCACTCGGGGGGACAGGGGTTGGCTACGAGCAGTACTTC	CASSSLGGTGVGYEQYF
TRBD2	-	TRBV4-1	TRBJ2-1	TGCGCCACCCAGGCAGTGCTAGCGGACCCCCGGGACGAGCAGTTCTTC	CATQAVLADPRDEQFF
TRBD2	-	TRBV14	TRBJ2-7	TGTGCCAGCAGCCGATTAGCGGGAGGCCACGAGCAGTACTTC	CASSRLAGGHEQYF
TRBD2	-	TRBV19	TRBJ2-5	TGTGCCAGTAGTATAGCCCAGGGAGGGGAGACCCAGTACTTC	CASSIAQGGETQYF
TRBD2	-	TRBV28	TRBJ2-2	TGTGCCAGCAGTTCCGAGAGTCGGGGGGAGAACACCGGGGAGCTGTTTTTT	CASSSESRGENTGELFF
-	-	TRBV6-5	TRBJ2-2	TGTGCCAGCAGTTACTCACTTCTCGCGAACACCGGGGAGCTGTTTTTT	CASSYSLLANTGELFF
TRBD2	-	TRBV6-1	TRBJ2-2	TGTGCCAGCAGTGAAGCCCCGGAGAGAAGCGGGACCCGGACCGGGGAGCTGTTTTTT	CASSEAPERSGTRTGELFF
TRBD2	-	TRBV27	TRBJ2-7	TGTGCCAGCAGTCACTGCGGGAGCTCCTACGAGCAGTACTTC	CASSHCGSSYEQYF
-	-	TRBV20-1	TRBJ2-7	TGCAGTGCTGCTACGGGCTACGAGCAGTACTTC	CSAATGYEQYF
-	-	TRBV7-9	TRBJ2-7	TGTGCCAGCAGCCTGGATACAGGTGCATCCTACGAGCAGTACTTC	CASSLDTGASYEQYF
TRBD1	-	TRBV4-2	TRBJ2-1	TGTGCCAGCAGCCTATCACCCACCAGGGGGATGGACAATGAGCAGTTCTTC	CASSLSPTRGMDNEQFF
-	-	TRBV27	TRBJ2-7	TGTGCCAGCAGTGGCGGAGCAGAGAGCTCCTACGAGCAGTACTTC	CASSGGAESSYEQYF
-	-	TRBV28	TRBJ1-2	TGTGCCAGCAGTTTACGCGCACAGAGAGGCTACACCTTC	CASSLRAQRGYTF
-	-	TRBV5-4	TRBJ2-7	TGTGCCAGCAGCCGAGGTAGGGGTTCCGAGCAGTACTTC	CASSRGRGSEQYF
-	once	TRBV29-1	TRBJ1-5	TGCAGCGGGAGGGGCAATCAGCCCCAGCATTTT	CSGRGNQPQHF
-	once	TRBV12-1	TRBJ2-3	TGTGCCAGCAGCTTCACTAGCGGGAGTTTTGATACGCAGTATTTT	CASSFTSGSFDTQYF
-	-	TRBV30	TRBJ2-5	TGTGCCTGGAGTGTAACCCCAGCTGGACTGGAGGAGACCCAGTACTTC	CAWSVTPAGLEETQYF
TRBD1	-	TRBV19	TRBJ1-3	TGTGCCAGTAAGGGGACAGGGGCTGGCGATAGCTCTGGAAACACCATATATTTT	CASKGTGAGDSSGNTIYF
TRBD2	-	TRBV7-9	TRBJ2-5	TGTGCCAGCAGCTGCCAGGTGGTGGGGCTAGCGGGAGGTGAGACCCAGTACTTC	CASSCQVVGLAGGETQYF
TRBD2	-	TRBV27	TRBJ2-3	TGTGCCAGCAGGACAAAAACTCTAGCGGTTAGCACAGATACGCAGTATTTT	CASRTKTLAVSTDTQYF
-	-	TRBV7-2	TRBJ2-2	-	CASSLAVYRDLPGSCFF
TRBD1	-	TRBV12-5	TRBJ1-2	TGTGCTAGTGGTTCGACAGGGAGGTATGGCTACACCTTC	CASGSTGRYGYTF
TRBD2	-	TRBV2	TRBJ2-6	TGTGCCAGCAGTGAAGATGCTAGCGGCTCGATCGCTGGGGCCAACGTCCTGACTTTC	CASSEDASGSIAGANVLTF
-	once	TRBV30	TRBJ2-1	TGTGCCTGGAGTGTACCAGAGCCCCTGGCGGTCTCCTACAATGAGCAGTTCTTC	CAWSVPEPLAVSYNEQFF
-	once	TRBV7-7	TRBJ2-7	TGTGCCAGCAGCTTATCCGGGGGCGAGCAGTACTTC	CASSLSGGEQYF
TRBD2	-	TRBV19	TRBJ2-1	TGTGCCAGTAAGAAGGGCGGGAGGGGTAATGAGCAGTTCTTC	CASKKGGRGNEQFF
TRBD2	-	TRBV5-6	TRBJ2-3	TGTGCCAGCAGCTTACCAGCGGGAGGGACAGATACGCAGTATTTT	CASSLPAGGTDTQYF
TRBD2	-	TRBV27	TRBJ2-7	TGTGCCAGCAGTTGGACTAGCGGTTACGAGCAGTACTTC	CASSWTSGYEQYF
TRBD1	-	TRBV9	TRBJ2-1	TGTGCCAGCAGGCGACAGGGAGACAATGAGCAGTTCTTC	CASRRQGDNEQFF
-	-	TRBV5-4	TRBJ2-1	TGTGCCAGCAGCTTGGGTGGCGGGATCTACAATGAGCAGTTCTTC	CASSLGGGIYNEQFF
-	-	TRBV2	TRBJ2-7	TGTGCCAGCAGTGAAGCGCTTCTGGGAGGGGGTAGTTCTAACGAGCAGTACTTC	CASSEALLGGGSSNEQYF
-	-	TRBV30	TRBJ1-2	TGTGCCTGCGCCGGGGCCCCACAGGGAGGGCCCTATGGCTACACCTTC	CACAGAPQGGPYGYTF
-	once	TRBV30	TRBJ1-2	TGTGCCTGGAGTGTACAGGCGACTAACTATGGCTACACCTTC	CAWSVQATNYGYTF
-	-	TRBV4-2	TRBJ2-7	TGTGCCAGCAGCCAAGAGCGGGTAGGGACCTACGAGCAGTACTTC	CASSQERVGTYEQYF
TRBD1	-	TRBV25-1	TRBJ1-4	TGTGCCAGCAGTGTCCCCGGGACAGGGTGGGAAAAACTGTTTTTT	CASSVPGTGWEKLFF
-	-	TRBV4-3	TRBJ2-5	TGCGCCAGCAGCCCCACCTTGCGGGGGCGAGAGACCCAGTACTTC	CASSPTLRGRETQYF
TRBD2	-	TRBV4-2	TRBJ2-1	TGTGCCAGCAGCCAAGGGACTAGCGGGAGTAATGAGCAGTTCTTC	CASSQGTSGSNEQFF
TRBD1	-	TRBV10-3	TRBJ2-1	TGTGCCATCAGGCTACCGGGACAGGCTAACAATGAGCAGTTCTTC	CAIRLPGQANNEQFF
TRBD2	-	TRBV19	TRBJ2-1	TGTGCCAGTAGTACCTCCGGGACTACGGGCAATGAGCAGTTCTTC	CASSTSGTTGNEQFF
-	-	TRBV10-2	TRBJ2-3	TGCGCCAGCATTCGGCGGCATACGCAGTATTTT	CASIRRHTQYF
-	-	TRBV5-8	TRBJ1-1	TGTGCCAGCAGCCCCGGGGGGAACACTGAAGCTTTCTTT	CASSPGGNTEAFF
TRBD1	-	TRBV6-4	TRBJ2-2	TGTGCCAGCAGTGACGGACTGGGGACAGGGGGCGCATTCGCGAACACCGGGGAGCTGTTTTTT	CASSDGLGTGGAFANTGELFF